This TCR beta chain appears in the sequencing data of a study of human T cells and chemical hapten exposure. Study findings and constraints: Those TCRs sitting above 1 in 1000 frequency stayed the same with DPC sensitization.

This clonotype was observed a single time. The antigen is unknown. Single cDNA molecules in the library carried unique molecular identifiers attached during preparation. TCRdb re-analysed the 5' RACE reads in MiXCR, keeping a single row per CDR3 protein. The sample has about 81,000 distinct CDR3 sequences, around a sixth seen once. From whole blood left unfractionated, total RNA was extracted. This TCR was sampled from a female donor in good health.

Written as DNA, the CDR3 is TGTGCCAGCACGGGACAGCCTAATTCACCCCTCCACTTT. Amino acid sequence: CASTGQPNSPLHF. The V and J genes are TRBV6-6 and TRBJ1-6; the match to TRBD1 covers 7 bases. This CDR3 region has 13 residues. The V and J ends lost 7 bases and 6 bases, in that order; junction bases with no gene match: 3. The germline V gene encodes CDR1 MNHNY and CDR2 SVGAGI (reference sequence).